This T cell receptor (beta chain) was recovered during a study of blood T cell repertoires in COVID-19. The wider study: The origin of the acute and convalescent COVID-19 samples was the United States, Italy and Spain. PBMCs, B-cell-depleted T cells, or T cells provided the cDNA or gDNA that made up the material.

Trimming shortened V by 4 bases and J by 2 bases, and 9 bases separated the two germline ends. The CDR3 consists of 13 residues. Germline V gene sequence: CDR1 SGHRS, CDR2 YFSETQ. Original data processing: Reference gene primer amplification yielded estimated nucleated cell counts. This table comes from immunoSEQ multiplex PCR, and its TCRdb copy is limited to in-frame clones, with some not included. D and trimming come from the DNA, and the V and J calls and clone size come from that table. The table shows some 130,000 clones, with nearly 85% occurring only once. This TCR came from a human donor in a cohort sampled during active COVID-19. Source material: peripheral blood. V is TRBV5-1 and J is TRBJ2-5, with D tentatively TRBD1 (6 bases). CDR3 bases: TGCGCCAGCAGCATGGACAGACAAGAGACCCAGTACTTC. This codes for CASSMDRQETQYF.